This T cell receptor beta chain was documented in a study of blood T cell repertoires in COVID-19. Study-wide background: Spain, Italy and the United States supplied samples that represented acute and convalescent COVID-19. T cells, B-cell-depleted T cells, or PBMCs supplied cDNA or gDNA.

This clone was detected only once. In the study's own analysis: Reference gene primer amplification in the assay estimated nucleated cell counts. Profiling relied on immunoSEQ multiplex PCR, and the TCRdb table lists in-frame clones only, not all of them. V and J calls and clone size follow that table, whereas D and trimming were derived from the DNA. The sample carries approximately 80,000 clones, around 78% recorded once. The germline CDR1 and CDR2 sequences are SGHVS and FNYEAQ. The CDR3 loop spans 15 amino acids. V was clipped by 5 bases and J by 8 bases; unmatched bases: 12. This sequence joins TRBV7-6 and TRBJ2-1; 7 bases match TRBD1. The sample was peripheral blood. The TCR originated in a human donor in a cohort sampled during active COVID-19. DNA for the CDR3: TGTGCCAGCAGCGCCTCAGGGGGATCTTTCGATGAGCAGTTCTTC. This sequence encodes CASSASGGSFDEQFF.